This is a list of T cell receptor beta chains from one sample in a study of shared clonotypes between healthy human individuals. The method was immunoSEQ multiplex PCR; TCRdb's version includes in-frame clones alone and lacks a portion of them. In the table there are some 1.1 million clones, around 77% of which are singletons. The sample consisted of memory CD4+ T cells from PBMCs. The receptor set was obtained from a man aged 18 to 35 in good health. Some clones in this sample may be carry-over from other donors' samples. Both conserved end residues are part of each CDR3. A D gene is named only where the DNA matches it firmly. Clone size is stated in some rows and not others, as once, few, many or a class when expanded.

j_call,d_call,v_call,clone_size,cdr3_aa,cdr3_nt
TRBJ1-5,-,TRBV11-2,-,CASSSGNQPQHF,TGTGCCAGCAGCTCCGGCAATCAGCCCCAGCATTTT
TRBJ1-2,-,TRBV19,-,CASSWGATSSGYTF,TGTGCCAGTAGTTGGGGGGCGACTTCTTCTGGCTACACCTTC
TRBJ1-2,-,TRBV28,-,CASSPSNYGYTF,TGTGCCAGCAGCCCCTCCAACTATGGCTACACCTTC
TRBJ2-3,-,TRBV4-3,-,CASSQFVGNRVADTQYF,TGCGCCAGCAGCCAATTTGTCGGGAACAGGGTGGCAGATACGCAGTATTTT
TRBJ1-4,-,TRBV11-2,-,CASSLGRAMGEKLFF,TGTGCCAGCAGCTTAGGGAGGGCCATGGGAGAAAAACTGTTTTTT
TRBJ2-7,TRBD1,TRBV5-1,-,CASSSRTGPTYEQYF,TGCGCCAGCAGCAGCCGGACAGGGCCGACCTACGAGCAGTACTTC
TRBJ2-1,-,TRBV7-2,-,CASSRTRAREQFF,TGTGCCAGCAGCCGTACCCGGGCCCGAGAGCAGTTCTTC
TRBJ2-3,-,TRBV7-3,-,CASSLTGSTDTQYF,TGTGCCAGCAGCTTAACTGGCAGCACAGATACGCAGTATTTT
TRBJ1-2,-,TRBV6-5,-,CATRDGANYGYTF,TGTGCCACCCGGGACGGAGCTAACTATGGCTACACCTTC
TRBJ1-1,-,TRBV6-1,-,CASSEPLAEAFF,TGTGCCAGCAGTGAACCTCTAGCTGAAGCTTTCTTT
TRBJ1-5,-,TRBV29-1,-,CSVEVGQGRPQHF,TGCAGCGTTGAAGTAGGCCAGGGGCGGCCCCAGCATTTT
TRBJ1-2,TRBD1,TRBV4-2,-,CASSQNRGGNYGYTF,TGTGCCAGCAGCCAGAACAGGGGAGGTAACTATGGCTACACCTTC
TRBJ2-3,TRBD2,TRBV27,-,CASTPSGRRADTQYF,TGTGCCAGCACCCCTAGCGGGAGGAGGGCAGATACGCAGTATTTT
TRBJ2-7,TRBD1,TRBV2,-,CASTRDRVYEQYF,TGTGCCAGCACCCGGGACAGGGTGTACGAGCAGTACTTC
TRBJ1-6,-,TRBV4-2,-,CASSQEFAGSSSPLHF,TGTGCCAGCAGCCAAGAGTTCGCAGGGTCGAGTTCACCCCTCCACTTT
TRBJ1-2,TRBD1,TRBV5-1,-,CASSLSTGVTEGYTF,TGCGCCAGCAGCTTGTCGACAGGGGTAACAGAGGGCTACACCTTC
TRBJ1-1,-,TRBV2,-,CASSEAAGTAEAFF,TGTGCCAGCAGTGAAGCTGCAGGGACGGCTGAAGCTTTCTTT
TRBJ2-6,-,TRBV7-2,-,CASSYGANVLTF,TGTGCCAGCAGTTATGGGGCCAACGTCCTGACTTTC
TRBJ1-5,-,TRBV7-6,-,CASSLGGGRNQPQHF,TGTGCCAGCAGCTTAGGGGGGGGTCGCAATCAGCCCCAGCATTTT
TRBJ2-1,-,TRBV5-1,-,CASSLDGGGEQFF,TGCGCCAGCAGCCTGGACGGTGGTGGTGAGCAGTTCTTC
TRBJ2-3,TRBD2,TRBV5-1,-,CASSSSRGRAGTDTQYF,TGCGCCAGCAGCTCCTCTCGGGGGAGGGCCGGCACAGATACGCAGTATTTT
TRBJ2-7,-,TRBV27,few,CASSLPTPPGLLDYEQYF,TGTGCCAGCAGTTTACCCACCCCGCCAGGCCTTTTGGACTACGAGCAGTACTTC
TRBJ2-7,-,TRBV2,-,CASSGRGRYEQYF,TGTGCCAGCAGTGGCCGGGGTAGGTACGAGCAGTACTTC
TRBJ2-2,-,TRBV9,-,CASSASLLWGGELFF,TGTGCCAGCAGCGCGTCGCTCCTCTGGGGCGGGGAGCTGTTTTTT
TRBJ2-3,-,TRBV5-4,-,CASSPVGDGTDTQYF,TGTGCCAGCAGCCCGGTCGGGGACGGTACAGATACGCAGTATTTT
TRBJ1-5,-,TRBV5-1,few,CASSLAGPYSNQPQHF,TGCGCCAGCAGCTTGGCAGGACCTTATAGCAATCAGCCCCAGCATTTT
TRBJ2-7,-,TRBV30,-,CAWSVSPNEQYF,TGTGCCTGGAGTGTATCCCCTAACGAGCAGTACTTC
TRBJ2-1,TRBD2,TRBV28,-,CASSGRGLAGGPNNEQFF,TGTGCCAGCAGTGGGCGGGGACTAGCGGGAGGCCCTAACAATGAGCAGTTCTTC
TRBJ1-1,-,TRBV2,-,CASSGQTNTEAFF,TGTGCCAGCAGTGGGCAAACAAACACTGAAGCTTTCTTT
TRBJ2-1,-,TRBV27,-,CASSWVWDNEQFF,TGTGCCAGCAGTTGGGTTTGGGACAATGAGCAGTTCTTC
TRBJ1-1,-,TRBV6-5,-,CASSQGGTQNTEAFF,TGTGCCAGCAGTCAAGGTGGGACACAGAACACTGAAGCTTTCTTT
TRBJ2-2,-,TRBV2,-,CASSRLEPGTTGELFF,TGTGCCAGCAGCCGACTTGAACCCGGGACTACCGGGGAGCTGTTTTTT
TRBJ1-3,-,TRBV18,-,CASSPVTGLSGNTIYF,TGTGCCAGCTCACCAGTAACAGGACTCTCTGGAAACACCATATATTTT
TRBJ2-1,-,TRBV11-3,few,CASSLGDNEQFF,TGTGCCAGCAGCTTAGGAGACAATGAGCAGTTCTTC
TRBJ2-4,TRBD1,TRBV5-1,many,CASSLGQGWNIQYF,TGCGCCAGCAGCCTGGGACAGGGATGGAACATTCAGTACTTC
TRBJ2-7,-,TRBV10-3,-,CAISESDRLSEQYF,TGTGCCATCAGTGAGTCAGACAGGCTATCCGAGCAGTACTTC
TRBJ1-2,-,TRBV2,-,CASLGAGDSFGYTF,TGTGCCAGCCTCGGGGCAGGGGATAGTTTTGGCTACACCTTC
TRBJ2-7,TRBD2,TRBV5-1,-,CASSLGLAGREQYF,TGCGCCAGCAGCTTGGGACTAGCGGGACGGGAGCAGTACTTC
TRBJ2-3,TRBD2,TRBV7-2,-,CASSPPRSGGVDTQYF,TGTGCCAGCAGTCCACCCAGGTCGGGAGGGGTAGATACGCAGTATTTT
TRBJ1-1,-,TRBV29-1,-,CSGTDRNTEAFF,TGCAGCGGTACGGACAGGAACACTGAAGCTTTCTTT
TRBJ1-3,-,TRBV29-1,-,CSVVPLDSGNTIYF,TGCAGCGTTGTCCCACTCGACTCTGGAAACACCATATATTTT
TRBJ2-7,-,TRBV15,-,CATSRGGNSYEQYF,TGTGCCACCAGCAGGGGTGGGAACTCCTACGAGCAGTACTTC
TRBJ1-2,TRBD1,TRBV2,-,CASSGQGAGYTF,TGTGCCAGCAGTGGACAGGGGGCTGGCTACACCTTC
TRBJ2-7,-,TRBV10-3,-,CAISGVNSYEQYF,TGTGCCATCTCCGGGGTAAACTCCTACGAGCAGTACTTC
TRBJ2-3,-,TRBV28,-,CASRVDSSTDTQYF,TGTGCCAGCAGGGTCGACAGCTCCACAGATACGCAGTATTTT
TRBJ1-5,-,TRBV2,-,CASRLGGNQPQHF,TGTGCCAGCAGATTGGGAGGCAATCAGCCCCAGCATTTT
TRBJ1-1,-,TRBV15,-,CATSRRGGVGTEAFF,TGTGCCACCAGCCGGAGGGGCGGAGTGGGAACTGAAGCTTTCTTT
TRBJ2-7,TRBD2,TRBV18,few,CASSPSYGGRGHEQYF,TGTGCCAGCTCACCATCTTACGGCGGGAGGGGCCACGAGCAGTACTTC
TRBJ2-5,-,TRBV25-1,few,CASSESQPGYQETQYF,TGTGCCAGCAGTGAATCCCAGCCAGGATACCAAGAGACCCAGTACTTC
TRBJ2-6,-,TRBV5-1,-,CASRESGGNVLTF,TGCGCCAGCAGGGAGTCTGGGGGCAACGTCCTGACTTTC
TRBJ2-1,-,TRBV2,-,CASMGLGYNEQFF,TGTGCCAGCATGGGGCTAGGGTACAATGAGCAGTTCTTC